These 6 T cell receptor beta chains share one sample of origin, sequenced in a study of shared clonotypes between healthy human individuals (dated by TCRdb to about 2020). Library preparation used the immunoSEQ multiplex PCR assay. Here the immuneACCESS table is served through TCRdb, limited to in-frame sequences with V and J called. Missing clones are a known gap in these copies; in checked studies unresolved V genes cover under half, and the rest lacks a known reason. This sample lists more than 1.2 million clones; approximately 98.5% were detected once. The ten most abundant clones make up approximately 0.4% of the sample. The sample taken for sequencing was naive CD4+ T cells sorted from blood. The cell subset or site tag for this specimen amounts to: CD45RA+ positively selected. These receptors all stem from a man younger than 40 in good health.

The rearrangement uses TRBV19 and TRBJ2-7, with 9 positions matching TRBD1. The germline gives CDR1 LNHDA, CDR2 SQIVND (reference sequence). This CDR3 contains 17 residues. The trim removed 10 bases at V and 4 bases at J, leaving 20 bases unmatched. CDR3 protein: CATSLRNRGRSLYEQYF. The CDR3, as DNA: TGTGCCACCTCGCTACGAAACAGGGGGCGCAGCCTGTACGAGCAGTACTTC.

The chain joins TRBV25-1 to TRBJ2-7, with D possibly TRBD1 on 5 matching bases. V was trimmed by 3 bases and J by 3 bases, leaving 15 bases between them. The germline CDR1 and CDR2 sequences are MGHDK and SYGVNS. The CDR3 length is 15 residues. CDR3 DNA sequence: TGTGCCAGCAGTGAGCCTACAGGCCGTCTCTACGAGCAGTACTTC. Its protein is CASSEPTGRLYEQYF.

The genes are TRBV5-1 and TRBJ1-5; D may be TRBD1 (6 bases). The CDR3 spans 15 residues. Germline loops: CDR1 SGHRS, CDR2 YFSETQ. V was pared by 4 bases and J by 3 bases, with 14 bases between. The CDR3 DNA sequence: TGCGCCAGCAGCCGGACTGGACAGTACAATCAGCCCCAGCATTTT. This codes for CASSRTGQYNQPQHF.

In its sample, this clone was seen once. The CDR3 reads CASSDWGGPYNEQFF. CDR3 coding DNA: TGTGCCAGCAGTGATTGGGGCGGGCCCTACAATGAGCAGTTCTTC. The V and J genes are TRBV28 and TRBJ2-1; D assignment may be TRBD1 or TRBD2 (5 bases each). Deletions cut 5 bases from V and 2 bases from J, with 13 bases between. CDR3 size: 15 residues. Germline V gene lookup returns CDR1 MDHEN and CDR2 SYDVKM.

This chain connects TRBV7-9 to TRBJ1-2, with D tentatively TRBD1 (6 bases). Trimming shortened V by 4 bases and J by 4 bases, and 13 bases separated the two germline ends. CDR1 is SEHNR and CDR2 is FQNEAQ in the germline V gene (reference sequence). This CDR3 has 14 amino acids. CDR3 DNA sequence: TGTGCCAGCAGCTCCCGACAGGCTTCCTATGGCTACACCTTC. Translation: CASSSRQASYGYTF. Drawing the rest from reference TRBV7-9 and TRBJ1-2, the complete variable domain is DTGVSQNPRHKITKRGQNVTFRCDPISEHNRLYWYRQTLGQGPEFLTYFQNEAQLEKSRLLSDRFSAERPKGSFSTLEIQRTEQGDSAMYLCASSSRQASYGYTFGSGTRLTVV.

Only one count was recorded for this clone. The V call is TRBV7-2, the J call TRBJ2-3, with D possibly matching TRBD2 (6 bases). The CDR3 has 16 amino acids. The V gene lost 5 bases and the J gene lost 1 base, with 16 bases spanning the gap. CDR1 is SGHTA and CDR2 is FQGNSA in the germline V gene. CDR3 sequence: CASSPSLGGRTDTQYF. CDR3 in DNA: TGTGCCAGCAGCCCGAGCCTTGGAGGGCGCACAGATACGCAGTATTTT.